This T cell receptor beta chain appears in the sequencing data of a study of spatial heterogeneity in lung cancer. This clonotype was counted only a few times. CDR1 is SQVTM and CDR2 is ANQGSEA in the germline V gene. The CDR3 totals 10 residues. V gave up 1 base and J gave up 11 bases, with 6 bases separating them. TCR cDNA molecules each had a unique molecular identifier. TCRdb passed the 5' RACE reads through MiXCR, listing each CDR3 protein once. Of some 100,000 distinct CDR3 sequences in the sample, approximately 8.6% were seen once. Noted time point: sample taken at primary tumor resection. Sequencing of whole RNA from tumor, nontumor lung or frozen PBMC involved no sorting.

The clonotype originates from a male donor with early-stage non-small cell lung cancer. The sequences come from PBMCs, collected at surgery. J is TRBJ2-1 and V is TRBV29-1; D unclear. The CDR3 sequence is CSVEVPKQFF. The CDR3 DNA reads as TGCAGCGTTGAAGTGCCTAAGCAGTTCTTC.